This TCR beta chain was sequenced during a study of CD8 T cells in Susac syndrome. With random hexamers, roughly 0.5 to 1 ug RNA was reverse transcribed. Amplification of TCR beta CDR3 by immunoSEQ multiplex PCR spanned 54 Vbeta and 13 Jbeta. In TCRdb, the immunoSEQ multiplex PCR reads were re-called with MiXCR into one record per CDR3 protein. The sample lists under 200,000 distinct CDR3 sequences, around 94% occurring once. Trimming left V 0 bases short and J 9 bases short, with 8 bases between. Looked up from germline, CDR1 is LGHDT and CDR2 is YNNKEL (reference sequence). The CDR3 has 12 residues. TCR beta sequences were obtained from blood CD8+ and CD4+ T cells. Matching for age and sex applied to the controls, who were healthy donors.

The chain combines TRBV3-1 with TRBJ1-2, with no clear D. Source material: CD4+ T cells from PBMCs. The receptor was isolated from a human donor in good health. CDR3 region: CASSQDPGSYTF. CDR3 nucleotide sequence: TGTGCCAGCAGCCAAGATCCGGGAAGCTACACCTTC.